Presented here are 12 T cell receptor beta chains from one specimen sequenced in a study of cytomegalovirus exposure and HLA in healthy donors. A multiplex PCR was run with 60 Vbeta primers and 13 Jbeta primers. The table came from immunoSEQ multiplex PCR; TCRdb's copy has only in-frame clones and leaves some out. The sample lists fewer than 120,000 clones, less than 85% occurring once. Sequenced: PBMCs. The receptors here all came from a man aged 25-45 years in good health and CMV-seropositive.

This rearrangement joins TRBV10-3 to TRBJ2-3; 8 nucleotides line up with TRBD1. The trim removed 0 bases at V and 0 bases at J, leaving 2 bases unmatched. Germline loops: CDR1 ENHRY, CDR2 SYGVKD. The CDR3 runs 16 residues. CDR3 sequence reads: CAISESNRGSTDTQYF. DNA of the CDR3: TGTGCCATCAGTGAGTCGAACAGGGGGAGCACAGATACGCAGTATTTT.

The CDR3 DNA follows: TGTGCCAGCAGCCAACCGGGACAGGGGACCTACGAGCAGTACTTC. Protein sequence: CASSQPGQGTYEQYF. The V and J genes are TRBV5-5 and TRBJ2-7; 10 bases agree with TRBD1. Trimming took 4 bases from V and 2 from J; bases not matched to a gene: 6. The CDR3 covers 15 residues. CDR1 and CDR2 from the germline V gene are SGHKS and YYEKEE (reference sequence).

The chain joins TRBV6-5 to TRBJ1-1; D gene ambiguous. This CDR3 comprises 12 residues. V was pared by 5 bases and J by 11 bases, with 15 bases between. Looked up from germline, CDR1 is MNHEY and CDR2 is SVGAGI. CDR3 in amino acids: CASSPQPPEAFF. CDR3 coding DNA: TGTGCCAGCAGTCCACAACCTCCGGAGGCTTTCTTT.

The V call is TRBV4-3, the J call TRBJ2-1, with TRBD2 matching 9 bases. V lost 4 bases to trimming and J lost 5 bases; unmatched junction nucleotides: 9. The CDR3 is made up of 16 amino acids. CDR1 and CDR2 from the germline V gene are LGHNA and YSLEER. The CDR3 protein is CASSRRGGGGHNEQFF. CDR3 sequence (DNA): TGCGCCAGCAGCCGCAGGGGCGGGGGGGGCCACAATGAGCAGTTCTTC.

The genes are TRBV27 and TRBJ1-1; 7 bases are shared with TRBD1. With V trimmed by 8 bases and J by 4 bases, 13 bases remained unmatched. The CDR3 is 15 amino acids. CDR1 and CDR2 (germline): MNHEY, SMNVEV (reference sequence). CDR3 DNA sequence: TGTGCCAGCCGGGACAGAGCCTTTGGGGGCACTGAAGCTTTCTTT. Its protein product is CASRDRAFGGTEAFF.

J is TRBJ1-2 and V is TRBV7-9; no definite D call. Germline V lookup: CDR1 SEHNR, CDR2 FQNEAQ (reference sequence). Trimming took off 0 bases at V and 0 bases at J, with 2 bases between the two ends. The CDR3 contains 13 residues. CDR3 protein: CASSLASNYGYTF. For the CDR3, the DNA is TGTGCCAGCAGCTTAGCCTCTAACTATGGCTACACCTTC.

CDR3: CASNGGYSNQPQHF. Written as DNA, the CDR3 is TGTGCCAGCAATGGAGGCTATAGCAATCAGCCCCAGCATTTT. The rearrangement joins TRBV6-1 to TRBJ1-5, with D hard to call. The CDR3 covers 14 residues. Germline V CDR1 and CDR2: MNHNS, SASEGT. V lost 7 bases to trimming and J lost 0 bases, with 10 bases between them.

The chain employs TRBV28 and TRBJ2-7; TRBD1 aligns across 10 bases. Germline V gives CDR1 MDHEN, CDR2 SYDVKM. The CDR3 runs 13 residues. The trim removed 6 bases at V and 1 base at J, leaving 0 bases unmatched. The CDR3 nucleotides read TGTGCCAGCAGGGACAGGGGGTCCTACGAGCAGTACTTC. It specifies CASRDRGSYEQYF.

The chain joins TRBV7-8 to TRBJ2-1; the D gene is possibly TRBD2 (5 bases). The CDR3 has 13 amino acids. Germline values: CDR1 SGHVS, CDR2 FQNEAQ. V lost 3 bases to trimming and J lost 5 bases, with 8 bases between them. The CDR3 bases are TGTGCCAGCAGCTTGCCGGGAAACAATGAGCAGTTCTTC. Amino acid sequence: CASSLPGNNEQFF. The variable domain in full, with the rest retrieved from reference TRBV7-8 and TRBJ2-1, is GAGVSQSPRYKVAKRGQDVALRCDPISGHVSLFWYQQALGQGPEFLTYFQNEAQLDKSGLPSDRFFAERPEGSVSTLKIQRTQQEDSAVYLCASSLPGNNEQFFGPGTRLTVL.

The CDR3 reads CASSYSPGDLMSEQYF. The DNA of the CDR3 is TGTGCCAGTAGTTATAGCCCGGGGGATCTGATGAGCGAGCAGTACTTC. The rearrangement joins TRBV19 to TRBJ2-5, with D tentatively TRBD2 (6 bases). The end of the DNA aligns better with TRBJ2-7, so the J call may be wrong. The germline gives CDR1 LNHDA, CDR2 SQIVND (reference sequence). The CDR3 is 16 amino acids.

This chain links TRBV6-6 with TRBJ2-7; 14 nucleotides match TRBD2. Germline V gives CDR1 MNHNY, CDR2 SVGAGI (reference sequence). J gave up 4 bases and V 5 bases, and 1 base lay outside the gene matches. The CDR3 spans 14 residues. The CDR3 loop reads CASSGLAGGYEQYF. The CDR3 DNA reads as TGTGCCAGCAGTGGACTAGCGGGGGGTTACGAGCAGTACTTC.

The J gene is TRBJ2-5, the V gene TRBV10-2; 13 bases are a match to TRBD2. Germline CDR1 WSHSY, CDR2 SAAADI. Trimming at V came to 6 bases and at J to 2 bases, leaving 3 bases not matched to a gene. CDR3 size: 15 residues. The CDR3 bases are TGCGCCAGCAGGTTACTAGCGGGGGGGCAAGAGACCCAGTACTTC. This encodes CASRLLAGGQETQYF.